Presented here are 19 T cell receptor beta chains from one specimen sequenced in a study of cytomegalovirus exposure and HLA in healthy donors. PCR amplification relied on 60 Vbeta primers (plus 13 Jbeta primers). TCRdb keeps only in-frame clones here, not all; method: immunoSEQ multiplex PCR. The sample records approximately 100,000 clones, roughly 70% being singletons. The sequencing sample was made of PBMCs. Receptor source: a man aged 35-49 years in good health and CMV-seropositive.

This sequence joins TRBV9 and TRBJ2-1, with TRBD2 matching 13 bases. This CDR3 is 15 amino acids long. Germline V gene sequence: CDR1 SGDLS, CDR2 YYNGEE. V dropped 0 bases and J dropped 6; count of bases not matched to a gene: 0. CDR3: CASSVGTSGSNEQFF. The CDR3 DNA reads TGTGCCAGCAGCGTAGGGACTAGCGGGAGCAATGAGCAGTTCTTC. Complete variable domain (other parts from reference TRBV9 and TRBJ2-1): DSGVTQTPKHLITATGQRVTLRCSPRSGDLSVYWYQQSLDQGLQFLIQYYNGEERAKGNILERFSAQQFPDLHSELNLSSLELGDSALYFCASSVGTSGSNEQFFGPGTRLTVL.

This clone was counted only a few times. The chain couples TRBV19 to TRBJ2-1, with TRBD1 identical over 9 bases. This CDR3 spans 14 amino acids. Germline lookup yields CDR1 LNHDA and CDR2 SQIVND (reference sequence). Germline trimming cut 6 bases from V and 6 bases from J; bases unmatched to any gene: 6. The CDR3 protein is CASRPGQGSNEQFF. In DNA form, the CDR3 reads TGTGCCAGTAGGCCGGGACAGGGCTCCAATGAGCAGTTCTTC.

The V gene is TRBV5-1, the J gene TRBJ2-1, with a weak D call TRBD2 (5 bases). CDR1 and CDR2 from the germline V gene are SGHRS and YFSETQ. V lost 4 bases, J lost 4 bases, and 6 bases lay in between. CDR3 length: 12 amino acids. The DNA for the CDR3 is TGCGCCAGCAGCGGGGAGTACAATGAGCAGTTCTTC. Protein product: CASSGEYNEQFF.

This chain joins TRBV7-8 and TRBJ2-7; tentatively, D is TRBD2 (6 bases). Germline loops: CDR1 SGHVS, CDR2 FQNEAQ. This CDR3 comprises 14 residues. The V gene lost 3 bases and the J gene lost 1 base, with 10 bases spanning the gap. CDR3 nucleotides: TGTGCCAGCAGCTTGCTAGCGCTTTCCTACGAGCAGTACTTC. This sequence encodes CASSLLALSYEQYF.

The J gene is TRBJ2-1, the V gene TRBV28; 13 bases are shared with TRBD2. J lost 8 bases, V lost 8 bases, and 9 bases had no gene match. Germline values: CDR1 MDHEN, CDR2 SYDVKM. The CDR3 runs 15 residues. CDR3 coding DNA: TGTGCCAGCGGGACCACTAGCGGGAGGGTCCATGAGCAGTTCTTC. Translating it yields CASGTTSGRVHEQFF. Based on the CDR3 plus reference TRBV28 and TRBJ2-1, the full variable domain is DVKVTQSSRYLVKRTGEKVFLECVQDMDHENMFWYRQDPGLGLRLIYFSYDVKMKEKGDIPEGYSVSREKKERFSLILESASTNQTSMYLCASGTTSGRVHEQFFGPGTRLTVL.

CDR3 coding DNA: TGTGCCAGCTGGGGGATGGGGGGAATCGGGGAGCTGTTTTTT. Translating it yields CASWGMGGIGELFF. This chain uses TRBV28 with TRBJ2-2, with D possibly TRBD2 on 6 matching bases. The CDR3 consists of 14 residues. Germline V gene lookup returns CDR1 MDHEN and CDR2 SYDVKM. V was trimmed by 8 bases and J by 7 bases, leaving 17 bases between them.

The rearrangement links TRBV19 to TRBJ2-6; perhaps TRBD2 as D (5 bases). The CDR3 is made up of 15 amino acids. The V gene's germline CDR1 is LNHDA and CDR2 SQIVND (reference sequence). V dropped 3 bases and J dropped 0 bases, with 6 bases sitting between them. This chain's CDR3 is CASSIEGSGANVLTF. DNA for the CDR3: TGTGCCAGTAGTATCGAGGGCTCTGGGGCCAACGTCCTGACTTTC.

The genes are TRBV6-6 and TRBJ2-2, with unresolved D. The CDR3 has 12 amino acids. Germline loops: CDR1 MNHNY, CDR2 SVGAGI (reference sequence). Between the trimmed V and J ends, which lost 8 bases and 5 bases, there was a span of 9 bases. DNA for the CDR3: TGTGCCAGCGGGCAGTTTACCGGGGAGCTGTTTTTT. Its protein is CASGQFTGELFF.

This chain links TRBV7-9 with TRBJ2-5; 9 bases align to TRBD1. This CDR3 has 14 residues. CDR1 and CDR2 (germline): SEHNR, FQNEAQ (reference sequence). V was clipped by 3 bases and J by 2 bases; unmatched bases: 1. CDR3 loop: CASSFGTGQETQYF. In DNA form, the CDR3 reads TGTGCCAGCAGCTTCGGGACAGGGCAAGAGACCCAGTACTTC.

The gene calls are TRBV4-1 and TRBJ2-2; 7 bases map to TRBD2. The CDR3 contains 17 residues. Germline V gene lookup returns CDR1 MGHRA and CDR2 YSYEKL. The ends lost 0 bases at V and 5 bases at J; junction bases unmatched: 9. This CDR3 reads CASSQDLTGGGTGELFF. In nucleotides, the CDR3 is TGCGCCAGCAGCCAAGATCTAACGGGAGGAGGGACCGGGGAGCTGTTTTTT.

The chain combines TRBV7-9 with TRBJ1-2; 10 bases fit TRBD1. With 3 bases clipped from V and 2 bases from J, the junction kept 3 bases outside the gene matches. The CDR3 length is 15 residues. The V gene's germline CDR1 is SEHNR and CDR2 FQNEAQ (reference sequence). CDR3 nucleotide sequence: TGTGCCAGCAGCTTGGGACAGGGGCTCAACTATGGCTACACCTTC. Translating gives CASSLGQGLNYGYTF.

V usage is TRBV30 and J usage is TRBJ1-6; 9 bases match TRBD1. The CDR3 is 13 amino acids. V lost 6 bases to trimming and J lost 7 bases; unmatched junction nucleotides: 4. Germline V gene lookup returns CDR1 GTSNPN and CDR2 SVGIG (reference sequence). The CDR3 coding sequence is TGTGCCTGCACCGGGACAGGGAATTCACCCCTCCACTTT. Its translation: CACTGTGNSPLHF.

The genes are TRBV5-4 and TRBJ2-5, with D possibly being TRBD2 (6 bases). The V end lost 3 bases, the J end lost 3 bases, and 12 bases lay between the germline ends. Per the germline V gene, CDR1 is SGHNT and CDR2 is YYREEE (reference sequence). The CDR3 extends over 14 amino acids. CDR3 sequence reads: CASSSRTKEETQYF. In DNA, the CDR3 is TGTGCCAGCAGCTCGAGGACTAAGGAAGAGACCCAGTACTTC.

This clone has a handful of counts. The V and J genes are TRBV27 and TRBJ1-5; no reliable D call. Trimming cost V 4 bases and J 0 bases, with 4 bases left between them. The CDR3 is 13 amino acids. The germline CDR1 and CDR2 sequences are MNHEY and SMNVEV (reference sequence). CDR3 amino acids: CASSSGSNQPQHF. In DNA form, the CDR3 reads TGTGCCAGCAGTTCCGGTAGCAATCAGCCCCAGCATTTT.

The gene calls are TRBV4-1 and TRBJ2-1, with TRBD2 matching 12 bases. CDR1 MGHRA and CDR2 YSYEKL come from the germline V gene. This CDR3 has 15 amino acids. J was trimmed by 8 bases and V by 6 bases; bases with no gene match: 8. CDR3 in amino acids: CASSFGLAGRDEQFF. CDR3 nucleotide sequence: TGCGCCAGCAGTTTTGGACTAGCGGGACGCGATGAGCAGTTCTTC.

This clone was observed a few times. The rearrangement joins TRBV28 to TRBJ1-2, with TRBD1 matching over 9 bases. The CDR3 length is 15 residues. Germline CDR1 reads MDHEN; CDR2 reads SYDVKM. The J segment lost 8 bases and the V segment lost 8 bases, leaving 15 bases of the junction unmatched. CDR3 DNA sequence: TGTGCCAGCGGAAACGTGAGACAGGGGGTTGACGGCTACACCTTC. It encodes CASGNVRQGVDGYTF.

This sequence joins TRBV5-5 and TRBJ2-1; TRBD2 aligns across 7 bases. Losses at the gene ends were 4 bases for V and 2 bases for J; bases not matched to a gene: 6. The germline gives CDR1 SGHKS, CDR2 YYEKEE (reference sequence). The CDR3 runs 15 residues. Written as DNA, the CDR3 is TGTGCCAGCAGCCCAACTAGCGACGCCTACAATGAGCAGTTCTTC. It translates to CASSPTSDAYNEQFF.

This clone showed up just a few times. This rearrangement joins TRBV7-2 to TRBJ1-5, with D possibly being TRBD1 (5 bases). CDR1 SGHTA and CDR2 FQGNSA come from the germline V gene. Trimming removed 5 bases at V and 7 bases at J, with 15 bases between. This CDR3 comprises 14 residues. In nucleotides, the CDR3 is TGTGCCAGCAGCCCCCCGGGGGGTAGACAGCCCCAGCATTTT. This encodes CASSPPGGRQPQHF.

The chain carries TRBV28 and TRBJ1-1, with a tentative D call TRBD1 (6 bases). The CDR3 has 17 residues. In germline, CDR1 is MDHEN, CDR2 SYDVKM. The V gene lost 5 bases and the J gene lost 1 base, with 20 bases spanning the gap. CDR3 bases: TGTGCCAGCAGTGCAGCGGGGGGGCAAGGGTGGAACACTGAAGCTTTCTTT. Its protein product is CASSAAGGQGWNTEAFF.